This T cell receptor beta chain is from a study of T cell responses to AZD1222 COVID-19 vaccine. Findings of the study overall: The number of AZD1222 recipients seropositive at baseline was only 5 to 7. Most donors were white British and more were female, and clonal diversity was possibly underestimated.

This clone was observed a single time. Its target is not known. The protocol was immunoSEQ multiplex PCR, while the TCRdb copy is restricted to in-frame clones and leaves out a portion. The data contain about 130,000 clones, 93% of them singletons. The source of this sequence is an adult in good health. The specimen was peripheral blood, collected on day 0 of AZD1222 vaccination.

The DNA of the CDR3 is TGCGCCAGCACCGGGACTAGCGGGAGGAGGGATACGCAGTATTTT. Amino acids: CASTGTSGRRDTQYF. This chain joins TRBV10-2 and TRBJ2-3; 15 positions agree with TRBD2. Germline lookup yields CDR1 WSHSY and CDR2 SAAADI. Losses at the gene ends were 7 bases for V and 6 bases for J; bases not matched to a gene: 5. The CDR3 contains 15 residues.